This TCR beta chain was found in a study of blood T cells in healthy people across ages. Combining a sample-barcoded 5' primer with a J-beta primer mix, a second PCR ran for about 7 to 11 cycles. TCRdb used MiXCR to reprocess the 5' RACE reads, holding one entry per CDR3 protein. The sample has 790,000 or so distinct CDR3 sequences, about 42% seen once; the top ten hold approximately 18%. CDR3 length: 14 residues. The germline V gene has CDR1 ENHRY and CDR2 SYGVKD. The J segment lost 6 bases and the V segment lost 4 bases, leaving 8 bases of the junction unmatched. Note on this clonotype: A clone one base away is much larger, so this may be a read error.

The V and J genes are TRBV10-3 and TRBJ1-1; 7 bases fit TRBD1. The source of this sequence is an elderly man in good health. What was sequenced was blood. The CDR3 is CAISAGTADAEAFF. The CDR3 DNA reads as TGTGCCATCAGTGCCGGGACAGCCGACGCTGAAGCTTTCTTT.